This paragraph covers one T cell receptor (beta chain) sequence. No cognate antigen has been identified for it. Nothing much larger sits one base from this clone, and base qualities are not available. Between the V and J ends, shortened by 2 bases and 0 bases respectively, the junction contains 5 bases. Spanning cysteine to phenylalanine, the CDR3 consists of 13 amino acids. Only the CDR3 region is kept as DNA, spanning 39 bases read in frame from base 1. The germline V gene provides CDR1 MNHEY and CDR2 SVGAGI. Sorted unstimulated T cells and proliferating T cells recovered from mixed lymphocyte reactions underwent TCRbeta CDR3 sequencing. Fresh whole blood from ten HLA-typed healthy donors was used as the source from which PBMCs were isolated. This sample stems from a study of siplizumab effects on memory and regulatory T cells (dated by TCRdb to about 2019). Concerning the study at large: The effect of the anti-CD2 antibody siplizumab on alloreactive T-cell subsets was examined in allogeneic mixed lymphocyte reactions constructed from human PBMCs.

Library preparation used the immunoSEQ multiplex PCR assay. Roughly 10^5 TCR templates per sample were assayed on the deep sequencing platform. Genomic DNA extracted from sorted T cells was the material used for TCRbeta CDR3 sequencing. The study's own analysis went as follows. The R programming language was used for clonal analysis of the TCRbeta CDR3 data. Alloreactive CD4+ and CD8+ clones were defined by comparing unstimulated samples with post-reaction CFSE-low samples. Regulatory or non-regulatory origin was assigned to alloreactive CD4+ clones by matching of sequences to sorted unstimulated Treg and non-Treg repertoires. TCRdb obtained this table from immuneACCESS and retained in-frame rearrangements with V and J assigned. These tables miss some clones; where compared with another copy, unresolved V genes account for less than half of the shortfall, and the remainder is unexplained. The V and J calls and clone size were taken over from that table, and D and trimming were inferred from the DNA. The sample contains approximately 70,000 clones, roughly nine tenths of them found a single time. Jointly, the top ten make up approximately 29% of the sample.

What the authors observed across the whole study: Siplizumab significantly lowered the cumulative frequency of alloreactive sequences that could be traced to unstimulated CD4+ memory T cells. About 80-96% of proliferating CD4+ or CD8+ clones could not be given a naive or memory phenotype. Among mappable alloreactive CD4+ clones, an average Treg-derived fraction of roughly 70% was observed with siplizumab, compared with 25% to 30% in control reactions. Unstimulated naive T cells appeared more diverse than memory T cells, and naive cells seemed to contribute substantially to the alloresponse. Because sequences below about 10^-5 frequency were poorly captured, only a minor fraction of alloreactive clones could be mapped to unstimulated subsets. The suppressive function of proliferating Tregs from siplizumab cultures was not functionally confirmed.

The sequencing input was CD8+ T cells sorted from blood. The chain uses TRBV6-5 and TRBJ2-7; the D gene is unclear. This receptor was identified in a human donor in good health. The CDR3 protein: CASSYTTSYEQYF. The sequenced DNA is TGTGCCAGCAGTTACACCACCTCCTACGAGCAGTACTTC.